The present TCR beta chain was sequenced within a study of OX40 agonist ivuxolimab in advanced cancers. About the research overall: Clinicians treated patients with ivuxolimab, an agonistic anti-OX40 (CD134) antibody. Patients received intravenous ivuxolimab every 2 weeks at 0.01 to 10 mg/kg. Hepatocellular carcinoma, melanoma, renal cell or head and neck cancer occurred in dose-escalation patients.

The protocol was immunoSEQ multiplex PCR, while the TCRdb copy is restricted to in-frame clones and leaves out a portion. The sample contains approximately 82,000 clones, 85% to 90% of which appear only once. Between the trimmed V and J ends, which lost 6 bases and 4 bases, there was a span of 10 bases. The CDR3 extends over 13 amino acids. The germline V gene has CDR1 MNHGY and CDR2 SVAAGI. The chain uses TRBV6-9 and TRBJ1-5; D remains ambiguous. The receptor comes from an adult with an advanced solid tumor such as melanoma, head and neck, liver or kidney cancer. Source: CD4+ or CD8+ T cells sorted from blood, taken in a trial of the OX40 agonist ivuxolimab. CDR3 residues: CASRPGSNQPQHF. The CDR3 DNA reads as TGTGCCAGCAGACCGGGATCGAATCAGCCCCAGCATTTT.